This T cell receptor (beta chain) was observed in a study of blood T cell repertoires in COVID-19. Study-level background: PBMCs, B-cell-depleted T cells, or T cells provided the cDNA or gDNA that made up the material.

The cohort comprised adults aged about 18 to 100 years residing in approximately 25 US areas. Within 2 weeks of study entry, exposed participants had contacted a PCR-confirmed or clinician-diagnosed COVID-19 case. As processed by the authors: Reference gene primer amplification in the assay estimated nucleated cell counts. This table comes from immunoSEQ multiplex PCR, and its TCRdb copy is limited to in-frame clones, with some not included. V, J and clone size were drawn from that table, and D and trimming were deduced from the DNA. The data contain approximately 150,000 clones, approximately 80% of them seen just once; the ten biggest clones take up around 5%. CDR1 is MDHEN, CDR2 SYDVKM, per germline. This CDR3 region has 13 residues. V gave up 6 bases and J gave up 5 bases; unmatched junction bases: 6.

The V call is TRBV28, the J call TRBJ1-2; 7 bases agree with TRBD1. This TCR was recovered from a man in his 70s who had been exposed to COVID-19. Sequencing used PBMCs or T cells enriched from blood (not recorded which). CDR3 DNA sequence: TGTGCCAGCAGGCCGGGACAGACGTATGGCTACACCTTC. Amino acid sequence: CASRPGQTYGYTF.